The 10 T cell receptor beta chains in this list originate from one sample, sequenced in a study of T cells in localized non-small cell lung cancer. The repertoire was sequenced with immunoSEQ multiplex PCR; TCRdb's copy has only in-frame clones and lacks some. The data show over a thousand clones, with roughly 30% seen just once and approximately 20% held by the top ten. The source material was normal lung tissue next to the tumor, sampled before any cancer treatment. The source of these receptors is a male donor at least 60 years old with stage II squamous cell lung carcinoma.

This chain uses TRBV30 with TRBJ2-5; tentatively, D is TRBD1 or TRBD2 (5 bases each). Germline CDR1 is GTSNPN and CDR2 is SVGIG (reference sequence). The V end was cut by 4 bases, the J end by 5 bases, with 11 bases between. CDR3 length: 12 residues. The CDR3 is CAWTLGTETQYF. DNA for the CDR3: TGTGCCTGGACCCTAGGGACGGAGACCCAGTACTTC.

The chain combines TRBV30 with TRBJ2-6; no firm D call. From germline, CDR1 is GTSNPN and CDR2 SVGIG (reference sequence). This CDR3 is 16 amino acids long. Trimming took off 2 bases at V and 1 base at J, with 12 bases between the two ends. The CDR3 region is CAWSIGVSSGANVLTF. Written as DNA, the CDR3 is TGTGCCTGGAGTATAGGAGTATCATCTGGGGCCAACGTCCTGACTTTC. The entire variable domain, with the rest obtained from reference TRBV30 and TRBJ2-6, is as follows: SQTIHQWPATLVQPVGSPLSLECTVEGTSNPNLYWYRQAAGRGLQLLFYSVGIGQISSEVPQNLSASRPQDRQFILSSKKLLLSDSGFYLCAWSIGVSSGANVLTFGAGSRLTVL.

The chain joins TRBV30 to TRBJ1-2; the D gene is possibly TRBD1 (5 bases). The CDR3 length is 12 residues. Per the germline V gene, CDR1 is GTSNPN and CDR2 is SVGIG (reference sequence). V lost 2 bases to trimming and J lost 9 bases, with 13 bases between them. The CDR3 DNA sequence: TGTGCCTGGAGTCGGGGCAGGGAAAGCTACACCTTC. Translated: CAWSRGRESYTF.

The gene calls are TRBV6-8 and TRBJ2-5; 7 nucleotides align to TRBD2. The J segment lost 7 bases and the V segment lost 11 bases, leaving 13 bases of the junction unmatched. Per the germline V gene, CDR1 is MNHGY and CDR2 is SAAAGT. CDR3 length: 13 residues. Here the CDR3 reads CASAPNGEGTQYF. The CDR3 DNA sequence: TGTGCCTCGGCTCCCAATGGGGAGGGGACCCAGTACTTC.

In nucleotides, the CDR3 is TGTGCCAGTAGTATAGTACTAGCGGGGGCCTACGAGCAGTACTTC. Translating it yields CASSIVLAGAYEQYF. The V call is TRBV19, the J call TRBJ2-7; TRBD2 aligns across 11 bases. The V gene's germline CDR1 is LNHDA and CDR2 SQIVND (reference sequence). The ends lost 1 base at V and 2 bases at J; junction bases unmatched: 1. The CDR3 spans 15 residues.

The chain combines TRBV6-7 with TRBJ2-7; D might be TRBD1 or TRBD2, each matching 6 bases. TRBV6-7 qualifies as an ORF whose function is uncertain. The V end was cut by 5 bases, the J end by 0 bases, with 14 bases between. This CDR3 comprises 15 residues. The CDR3 here is CASSEREDSSYEQYF. CDR3 nucleotide sequence: TGTGCCAGCAGTGAAAGGGAGGACAGCTCCTACGAGCAGTACTTC.

The V and J genes are TRBV18 and TRBJ2-1; D possibly corresponds to TRBD2 (6 bases). The germline V gene has CDR1 KGHSH and CDR2 LQKENI. The CDR3 has 14 amino acids. V lost 3 bases, J lost 5 bases, and 11 bases lay in between. DNA of the CDR3: TGTGCCAGCTCACCCCCGTCGGGGGACAATGAGCAGTTCTTC. Translated, it gives CASSPPSGDNEQFF.

CDR3 DNA sequence: TGTGCCAGCAGTGAGAGCGGGAGCTCCTACGAGCAGTACTTC. Its protein is CASSESGSSYEQYF. The V call is TRBV6-8, the J call TRBJ2-7; the match to TRBD2 covers 8 bases. CDR3 length equals 14 residues. From germline, CDR1 is MNHGY and CDR2 SAAAGT. With 5 bases clipped from V and 0 bases from J, the junction kept 3 bases outside the gene matches.

Comments on this clone: A base was left unread or ambiguous, and X is written for its residue. This rearrangement joins TRBV9 to TRBJ2-7; possible D gene TRBD1, 5 bases. The V end lost 3 bases, the J end lost 3 bases, and 19 bases lay between the germline ends. The CDR3 length is 16 residues. Germline V gene data show CDR1 as SGDLS and CDR2 as YYNGEE. The CDR3 coding sequence is TGTGCCAGCAGCGCCCTGGGGCAGGRCGGAGACTACGAGCAGTACTTC. Protein sequence: CASSALGQXGDYEQYF.

In its sample, this clone was seen a few times. J is TRBJ1-2 and V is TRBV29-1; 10 bases line up with TRBD1. V shed 6 bases and J 2 bases; nucleotides not matched to a gene: 3. CDR3 size: 13 residues. Germline V gives CDR1 SQVTM, CDR2 ANQGSEA. CDR3 residues: CSVRTGGNYGYTF. CDR3 nucleotide sequence: TGCAGCGTCCGGACAGGGGGAAACTATGGCTACACCTTC.